The rows below give T cell receptor beta chains drawn from one sample of a study of OX40 agonist ivuxolimab in advanced cancers. The protocol was immunoSEQ multiplex PCR, while the TCRdb copy is restricted to in-frame clones and leaves out a portion. The top ten clones hold around 0.51% of a sample with about 73,000 clones, approximately 92% of them seen once. Sample: CD4+ or CD8+ T cells sorted from blood, taken in a trial of the OX40 agonist ivuxolimab. These receptors originate from an adult with an advanced solid tumor such as melanoma, head and neck, liver or kidney cancer. Both conserved end residues are part of each CDR3. A D gene is named only where the DNA matches it firmly. Clone size is shown for a subset of rows, as once, few, many or a class of expanded clone.

V: TRBV5-1
J: TRBJ2-1
D: .
size: .
CDR3: CASSFGDDYNEQFF
DNA: TGCGCCAGCAGTTTCGGGGATGATTACAATGAGCAGTTCTTC

V: TRBV28
J: TRBJ2-2
D: .
size: .
CDR3: CASSAGGTGELFF
DNA: TGTGCCAGCAGTGCCGGCGGGACCGGGGAGCTGTTTTTT

V: TRBV7-2
J: TRBJ2-1
D: .
size: once
CDR3: CASSLNWGFRVPKEQFF
DNA: TGTGCCAGCAGCCTAAATTGGGGGTTCAGGGTCCCCAAAGAGCAGTTCTTC

V: TRBV7-8
J: TRBJ1-1
D: TRBD1
size: .
CDR3: CASSSGTGGNTEAFF
DNA: TGTGCCAGCAGCTCAGGGACAGGGGGAAACACTGAAGCTTTCTTT

V: TRBV9
J: TRBJ2-2
D: .
size: .
CDR3: CASSAEGPGELFF
DNA: TGTGCCAGCAGCGCCGAGGGGCCCGGGGAGCTGTTTTTT

V: TRBV27
J: TRBJ2-2
D: TRBD1
size: .
CDR3: CASSNPSGQGSGELFF
DNA: TGTGCCAGCAGTAACCCCTCGGGACAGGGCTCGGGGGAGCTGTTTTTT

V: TRBV29-1
J: TRBJ2-5
D: .
size: .
CDR3: CSVTGTQETQYF
DNA: TGCAGCGTAACAGGGACCCAAGAGACCCAGTACTTC

V: TRBV19
J: TRBJ1-5
D: TRBD1
size: .
CDR3: CASSISGTGGSNQPQHF
DNA: TGTGCCAGTAGTATCTCCGGGACAGGAGGGAGCAATCAGCCCCAGCATTTT

V: TRBV30
J: TRBJ2-3
D: TRBD2
size: .
CDR3: CACTLAGGLNTQYF
DNA: TGTGCCTGCACCCTAGCGGGAGGACTGAATACGCAGTATTTT

V: TRBV6-1
J: TRBJ2-7
D: .
size: .
CDR3: CASIAEDPPYEQYF
DNA: TGTGCCAGTATAGCGGAGGACCCCCCTTACGAGCAGTACTTC

V: TRBV7-2
J: TRBJ1-5
D: .
size: .
CDR3: CASSLGSLQSNQPQHF
DNA: TGTGCCAGCAGCTTAGGGTCTCTCCAGAGCAATCAGCCCCAGCATTTT

V: TRBV7-2
J: TRBJ2-4
D: TRBD2
size: few
CDR3: CASSQREEDIQYF
DNA: TGTGCCAGCAGCCAACGGGAGGAGGACATTCAGTACTTC

V: TRBV19
J: TRBJ2-7
D: TRBD2
size: .
CDR3: CASSMLAAFNEQYF
DNA: TGTGCCAGTAGTATGCTAGCGGCCTTCAACGAGCAGTACTTC

V: TRBV7-9
J: TRBJ2-3
D: .
size: .
CDR3: CASSMGPLGSGTDTQYF
DNA: TGTGCCAGCAGCATGGGACCTCTCGGTTCGGGCACAGATACGCAGTATTTT

V: TRBV4-2
J: TRBJ2-6
D: .
size: .
CDR3: CASSQDKGGSGANVLTF
DNA: TGTGCCAGCAGCCAAGATAAGGGGGGGAGCGGGGCCAACGTCCTGACTTTC

V: TRBV10-3
J: TRBJ1-4
D: .
size: .
CDR3: CAISESLRETEKLFF
DNA: TGTGCCATCAGTGAGTCGCTCAGGGAGACTGAAAAACTGTTTTTT

V: TRBV9
J: TRBJ1-5
D: .
size: few
CDR3: CASSGRDGNQPQHF
DNA: TGTGCCAGCAGCGGCCGGGACGGCAATCAGCCCCAGCATTTT

V: TRBV28
J: TRBJ1-5
D: .
size: few
CDR3: CASGTPFDRVNSNQPQHF
DNA: TGTGCCAGCGGAACACCCTTTGACAGAGTCAATAGCAATCAGCCCCAGCATTTT

V: TRBV7-8
J: TRBJ2-7
D: .
size: .
CDR3: CASNSDGYEQYF
DNA: TGTGCCAGCAATTCCGACGGCTACGAGCAGTACTTC

V: TRBV7-2
J: TRBJ1-2
D: .
size: .
CDR3: CASSLANYGYTF
DNA: TGTGCCAGCAGCTTAGCGAACTATGGCTACACCTTC

V: TRBV11-3
J: TRBJ2-2
D: .
size: .
CDR3: CASSILEGGELFF
DNA: TGTGCCAGCAGCATCTTAGAGGGCGGGGAGCTGTTTTTT

V: TRBV6-5
J: TRBJ2-7
D: .
size: .
CDR3: CASSYSGRSSYEQYF
DNA: TGTGCCAGCAGTTACTCGGGACGGAGCTCCTACGAGCAGTACTTC

V: TRBV25-1
J: TRBJ2-3
D: TRBD1
size: .
CDR3: CASSELTGLYTDTQYF
DNA: TGTGCCAGCAGTGAATTGACAGGGCTTTACACAGATACGCAGTATTTT

V: TRBV29-1
J: TRBJ2-3
D: TRBD2
size: .
CDR3: CSVERGRDRGTDTQYF
DNA: TGCAGCGTTGAGCGCGGGAGAGATCGCGGCACAGATACGCAGTATTTT

V: TRBV10-3
J: TRBJ1-1
D: .
size: .
CDR3: CAISVGQYSFF
DNA: TGTGCCATCAGTGTTGGACAGTATAGTTTCTTT

V: TRBV6-4
J: TRBJ2-3
D: .
size: .
CDR3: CASRDNHITDTQYF
DNA: TGTGCCAGCCGGGACAACCATATCACAGATACGCAGTATTTT

V: TRBV7-2
J: TRBJ1-5
D: .
size: .
CDR3: CASSFEGRQPQHF
DNA: TGTGCCAGCAGCTTCGAGGGGCGGCAGCCCCAGCATTTT

V: TRBV4-2
J: TRBJ2-1
D: .
size: .
CDR3: CASSQEVYNEQFF
DNA: TGTGCCAGCAGCCAAGAGGTCTACAATGAGCAGTTCTTC

V: TRBV19
J: TRBJ2-7
D: .
size: .
CDR3: CASNRGADQTYEQYF
DNA: TGTGCCAGTAACAGAGGCGCCGACCAAACCTACGAGCAGTACTTC

V: TRBV5-1
J: TRBJ1-2
D: TRBD1
size: .
CDR3: CASSLDRGVYGYTF
DNA: TGCGCCAGCAGCTTGGACAGGGGGGTCTATGGCTACACCTTC

V: TRBV19
J: TRBJ1-5
D: TRBD1
size: .
CDR3: CASSEGQGANWNQPQHF
DNA: TGTGCCAGTAGTGAGGGACAGGGGGCGAACTGGAATCAGCCCCAGCATTTT

V: TRBV28
J: TRBJ2-5
D: TRBD1
size: .
CDR3: CASSRQGGGQETQYF
DNA: TGTGCCAGCAGCCGACAGGGGGGGGGCCAAGAGACCCAGTACTTC

V: TRBV7-9
J: TRBJ2-1
D: .
size: .
CDR3: CASSLNFDEQFF
DNA: TGTGCCAGCAGCTTAAACTTCGATGAGCAGTTCTTC

V: TRBV28
J: TRBJ2-7
D: TRBD1
size: .
CDR3: CASSLSGTGGRYEQYF
DNA: TGTGCCAGCAGTTTGTCCGGGACAGGGGGCAGGTACGAGCAGTACTTC

V: TRBV19
J: TRBJ1-5
D: TRBD1
size: .
CDR3: CASSRTTGGNQPQHF
DNA: TGTGCCAGTAGTCGTACGACAGGGGGCAATCAGCCCCAGCATTTT

V: TRBV19
J: TRBJ2-1
D: .
size: .
CDR3: CASRVWEGGYNEQFF
DNA: TGTGCCAGTAGGGTTTGGGAGGGGGGATACAATGAGCAGTTCTTC

V: TRBV6-6
J: TRBJ2-5
D: TRBD1
size: .
CDR3: CASRPDRGPWETQYF
DNA: TGTGCCAGCAGGCCCGACAGGGGACCCTGGGAGACCCAGTACTTC

V: TRBV6-5
J: TRBJ2-7
D: TRBD1
size: once
CDR3: CASSYDRGRLYEQYF
DNA: TGTGCCAGCAGTTATGACAGGGGGAGACTTTACGAGCAGTACTTC

V: TRBV27
J: TRBJ2-7
D: .
size: .
CDR3: CASSSGPDYGQYF
DNA: TGTGCCAGCTCTTCAGGGCCGGACTACGGGCAGTACTTC

V: TRBV5-6
J: TRBJ2-1
D: .
size: .
CDR3: CASSLGPGQQFF
DNA: TGTGCCAGCAGCTTGGGGCCGGGACAACAGTTCTTC

V: TRBV19
J: TRBJ2-1
D: .
size: few
CDR3: CASSRRGDSYNEQFF
DNA: TGTGCCAGTAGTCGCAGGGGAGACTCCTACAATGAGCAGTTCTTC

V: TRBV29-1
J: TRBJ1-5
D: .
size: .
CDR3: CSVGSSNQPQHF
DNA: TGCAGCGTGGGGAGCAGCAATCAGCCCCAGCATTTT

V: TRBV7-2
J: TRBJ1-2
D: .
size: .
CDR3: CASSPQKTAGLGYTF
DNA: TGTGCCAGCAGCCCCCAAAAGACAGCGGGACTGGGCTACACCTTC

V: TRBV27
J: TRBJ2-2
D: .
size: .
CDR3: CASSLGAAGELFF
DNA: TGTGCCAGCAGCCTTGGGGCAGCCGGGGAGCTGTTTTTT

V: TRBV5-6
J: TRBJ1-3
D: TRBD1
size: .
CDR3: CASSLAGGGNTIYF
DNA: TGTGCCAGCAGCTTGGCAGGGGGTGGAAACACCATATATTTT

V: TRBV5-4
J: TRBJ2-6
D: TRBD1
size: .
CDR3: CASSLGTGSGANVLTF
DNA: TGTGCCAGCAGCTTGGGGACAGGCTCTGGGGCCAACGTCCTGACTTTC

V: TRBV9
J: TRBJ2-1
D: TRBD2
size: .
CDR3: CASTRGERERYNEQFF
DNA: TGTGCCAGCACCCGAGGGGAGCGGGAGCGGTACAATGAGCAGTTCTTC

V: TRBV28
J: TRBJ2-3
D: .
size: .
CDR3: CASSLPGPTSTDTQYF
DNA: TGTGCCAGCAGTTTACCAGGGCCGACTAGCACAGATACGCAGTATTTT

V: TRBV5-6
J: TRBJ2-7
D: .
size: .
CDR3: CASSPATGAGEQYF
DNA: TGTGCCAGCAGCCCGGCCACGGGGGCGGGGGAGCAGTACTTC

V: TRBV4-1
J: TRBJ1-5
D: TRBD1
size: .
CDR3: CASSHDRGAQPQHF
DNA: TGCGCCAGCAGCCACGACAGGGGGGCTCAGCCCCAGCATTTT

V: TRBV5-8
J: TRBJ2-5
D: .
size: .
CDR3: CASSPQGRDQETQYF
DNA: TGTGCCAGCAGCCCCCAAGGCAGGGACCAAGAGACCCAGTACTTC

V: TRBV7-9
J: TRBJ1-5
D: .
size: .
CDR3: CASSLAGDQPQHF
DNA: TGTGCCAGCAGCTTAGCAGGTGATCAGCCCCAGCATTTT